The rows below give T cell receptor beta chains drawn from one sample of a study of T cell changes during pregnancy in multiple sclerosis. Some clones are missing from TCRdb's copy, which holds only in-frame ones; the method was immunoSEQ multiplex PCR. The profile shows over 35,000 clones, about 90% of them singletons. The starting material was CD4+ T cells from peripheral blood mononuclear cells, obtained in the second trimester of pregnancy. The receptors stem from a female donor with multiple sclerosis, enrolled in a pregnancy study. The CDR3 runs from the conserved cysteine through the conserved F or W. The D gene is left open where the match is weak. For some rows the clone size is stated as once, few or many, or as a class when expanded; others skip it.

size,D,J,V,DNA,CDR3
.,TRBD1,TRBJ2-2,TRBV2,TGTGCCAGAGGGAGACAGGGGAACACCGGGGAGCTGTTTTTT,CARGRQGNTGELFF
.,.,TRBJ2-7,TRBV5-3,TGTGCCAGAAGCTTGGATCCTACCCCCTGTAGCTACGAGCAGTACTTC,CARSLDPTPCSYEQYF
.,TRBD1,TRBJ2-1,TRBV10-3,TGTGCCATAAACAGGGGCCTCTCTGGGTACAATGAGCAGTTCTTC,CAINRGLSGYNEQFF
.,.,TRBJ2-5,TRBV7-2,TGTGCCAGCAGCTTATCGCAGGGGGGAGACCAAGAGACCCAGTACTTC,CASSLSQGGDQETQYF
.,.,TRBJ2-3,TRBV27,TGTGCCAGCAGTCTGACACGCCCTAGCACAGATACGCAGTATTTT,CASSLTRPSTDTQYF
.,.,TRBJ2-5,TRBV5-4,TGTGCCAGCAGCCTCAGGGGGGCCGGGGAGACCCAGTACTTC,CASSLRGAGETQYF
.,TRBD1,TRBJ1-1,TRBV7-3,TGTGCCAGCAGCTTGACAGGGCCCCCAGGAAACACTGAAGCTTTCTTT,CASSLTGPPGNTEAFF
.,.,TRBJ1-2,TRBV7-9,TGTGCCAGCAGCGAAGATCCCCGGTATGGCTACACCTTC,CASSEDPRYGYTF
.,.,TRBJ1-1,TRBV7-7,TGTGCTAGCAGCCTGGGACAGAACACTGAAGCTTTCTTT,CASSLGQNTEAFF
.,.,TRBJ1-4,TRBV9,TGTGCCAGCAGCCCAGAACAGGGAAGCGAAAAACTGTTTTTT,CASSPEQGSEKLFF
once,.,TRBJ2-7,TRBV5-1,TGCGCCAGCAGCTCCAGGGGCCTCCCCTACGAGCAGTACTTC,CASSSRGLPYEQYF
once,.,TRBJ1-5,TRBV11-3,TGTGCCAGCAGCAGCGGACCGATGAAGCCCCAGCATTTT,CASSSGPMKPQHF
.,.,TRBJ1-1,TRBV11-3,TGTGCCAGCAGAAAACAGGGATTGAACACTGAAGCTTTCTTT,CASRKQGLNTEAFF
once,.,TRBJ2-2,TRBV28,TGTGCCAGCAGTCGCGGGAGCTCAGGGGCCGGGGAGCTGTTTTTT,CASSRGSSGAGELFF
once,.,TRBJ2-3,TRBV4-3,TGCGCCAGCAGCCCCTCCCTGTGGAGAACAGATACGCAGTATTTT,CASSPSLWRTDTQYF
.,TRBD1,TRBJ2-2,TRBV4-1,TGCGCCAGCAGCCAAGGACCAGGGGGCGCAGGAAGCGGGGAGCTGTTTTTT,CASSQGPGGAGSGELFF
.,.,TRBJ2-1,TRBV7-2,TGTGCCAGCAGCTTAGGGCTCCGTTTCGATGAGCAGTTCTTC,CASSLGLRFDEQFF
few,.,TRBJ1-1,TRBV19,TGTGCCAGCCGACAACAGGGTTTTATGAACACTGAAGCTTTCTTT,CASRQQGFMNTEAFF
.,.,TRBJ1-2,TRBV28,TGTGCCAGCAGTTTCCCAGGGCCAAATTTCTATGGCTACACCTTC,CASSFPGPNFYGYTF
.,.,TRBJ2-7,TRBV6-5,TGTGCCAGCAGCCGAGCGACAGGTAGCTCCTACGAGCAGTACTTC,CASSRATGSSYEQYF
.,TRBD1,TRBJ1-1,TRBV6-5,TGTGCCAGCAGTAGGCGGACAGGGAAAACTGAAGCTTTCTTT,CASSRRTGKTEAFF
once,.,TRBJ2-3,TRBV11-3,TGTGCCAGCAGCTTTTCCAGGGCGGGCACAGATACGCAGTATTTT,CASSFSRAGTDTQYF
.,TRBD1,TRBJ1-1,TRBV6-4,TGTGCCAGCAGTGACTCCCCAGGGACAGGGGAAGCCACTGAAGCTTTCTTT,CASSDSPGTGEATEAFF
.,TRBD2,TRBJ2-7,TRBV6-5,TGTGCCAGCAGCTCCCGGGAGGGGCTCTCCTACGAGCAGTACTTC,CASSSREGLSYEQYF
.,.,TRBJ1-1,TRBV7-2,TGTGCCAGCAGCTCCGGCCACGCGGCTGAAGCTTTCTTT,CASSSGHAAEAFF
.,TRBD2,TRBJ2-2,TRBV12-5,TGTGCTAGTGGTTTGGTACTCACAGCGGGAGGGGGCACCGGGGAGCTGTTTTTT,CASGLVLTAGGGTGELFF
.,.,TRBJ1-1,TRBV29-1,TGCAGCGTTGAACGGGGGATGGACACTGAAGCTTTCTTT,CSVERGMDTEAFF
once,TRBD1,TRBJ2-1,TRBV10-3,TGTGCCATCAGCTCACTTTCGGGACAGCGAAGCAATGAGCAGTTCTTC,CAISSLSGQRSNEQFF
.,TRBD2,TRBJ2-7,TRBV29-1,TGCAGCGAGCCGCCCCAGGCTAGCGGGAGGTGGTACGAGCAGTACTTC,CSEPPQASGRWYEQYF
.,.,TRBJ2-5,TRBV30,TGTGCCGCCAAAGTTGAAGGGAGTCGGGAGACCCAGTACTTC,CAAKVEGSRETQYF
.,.,TRBJ1-1,TRBV6-5,TGTGCCAGCAGTTACGGAGGACCCGGATGGACTGAAGCTTTCTTT,CASSYGGPGWTEAFF
.,TRBD1,TRBJ2-7,TRBV7-3,TGTGCCAGCGCTAATACCGGGACAGGATCCTACGAGCAGTACTTC,CASANTGTGSYEQYF
.,.,TRBJ2-1,TRBV29-1,TGCAGCGAAGAACGGGAGAGCTCCTACAATGAGCAGTTCTTC,CSEERESSYNEQFF
.,TRBD2,TRBJ2-2,TRBV19,TGTGCCAGTAGTATCTTTAGCGGGGGGCCCGCCGGGGAGCTGTTTTTT,CASSIFSGGPAGELFF
.,TRBD1,TRBJ1-1,TRBV7-3,TGTGCCAGCAGCCGAACAGGGGGCAACACTGAAGCTTTCTTT,CASSRTGGNTEAFF
.,.,TRBJ2-7,TRBV9,TGTGCCAGCAGCCTTTCTAGTGGGTTGTCCTACGAGCAGTACTTC,CASSLSSGLSYEQYF
.,.,TRBJ1-3,TRBV7-9,TGTGCCAGCGGCCGAGGATCTGGAAACACCATATATTTT,CASGRGSGNTIYF
.,.,TRBJ2-7,TRBV28,TGTGCCAGCAGTGCCCCCCCGAGCTCCTACGAGCAGTACTTC,CASSAPPSSYEQYF
.,.,TRBJ1-5,TRBV7-6,TGTGCCAGCAGCTTAGCGCTGGCCCATAGCAATCAGCCCCAGCATTTT,CASSLALAHSNQPQHF
.,TRBD2,TRBJ2-3,TRBV10-3,TGTGCCATCCTCAGGGGACTAGCGGGAGATGGAGATACGCAGTATTTT,CAILRGLAGDGDTQYF
.,TRBD1,TRBJ2-7,TRBV11-3,TGTGCCAGCAGCCCACGGGACAGGGGGCAACACGAGCAGTACTTC,CASSPRDRGQHEQYF
.,TRBD1,TRBJ1-2,TRBV28,TGTGCCAGCAGTTTATCCTTCCGTCCGGACAGGTCGGACTATGGCTACACCTTC,CASSLSFRPDRSDYGYTF
.,.,TRBJ1-2,TRBV7-9,TGTGCCAGCAGCTTATTCCCCGGCCAGGCCTTTGTCTATGGCTACACCTTC,CASSLFPGQAFVYGYTF
.,.,TRBJ1-2,TRBV28,TGTGCCAGCAGATCCTCCCTAGACTATGGCTACACCTTC,CASRSSLDYGYTF
.,.,TRBJ2-3,TRBV9,TGTGCCAGCAGCGTAGACCCCATGTTCGCGGGGCAACGAAATACAGATACGCAGTATTTT,CASSVDPMFAGQRNTDTQYF
few,.,TRBJ2-7,TRBV6-1,TGTGCCAGCAGTGAAAGGGACTTTCTCTACGAGCAGTACTTC,CASSERDFLYEQYF
.,TRBD1,TRBJ1-3,TRBV6-5,TGTGCCAGCAGTCAGGACAGGAGCTCTGGAAACACCATATATTTT,CASSQDRSSGNTIYF
.,TRBD2,TRBJ2-7,TRBV28,TGTGCCAGTCTTGGGGTGATAGCGGGAGGATTTACAGGCGAGCAGTACTTC,CASLGVIAGGFTGEQYF
.,.,TRBJ1-1,TRBV18,TGTGCCAGCTCACAGGACTTCGTAGTGAACACTGAAGCTTTCTTT,CASSQDFVVNTEAFF
.,.,TRBJ1-2,TRBV13,TGTGCCAGCAGCGGGGATTTCCGGACAGCGTATGGCTACACCTTC,CASSGDFRTAYGYTF
.,.,TRBJ1-5,TRBV7-2,TGTGCCAGCAGCCCTGGACAGCAATATAGCAATCAGCCCCAGCATTTT,CASSPGQQYSNQPQHF
.,.,TRBJ1-2,TRBV28,TGTGCCAGCAGTCCCGACAGACGCGGCTACACCTTC,CASSPDRRGYTF